This passage covers 11 T cell receptor beta chains from one sample sequenced in a study of T-cell reconstitution after alpha-beta-depleted transplantation in children. Molecular barcoding with unique molecular identifiers was used for the TCRbeta library. TCRdb re-analysed the PCR reads in MiXCR, keeping a single row per CDR3 protein. The sample includes around 190,000 distinct CDR3 sequences, under 8.5% of them seen just once. The sequencing here drew on PBMCs, taken before TCRalphabeta/CD19-depleted stem cell transplant. All receptors derive from a boy aged 2 to 10 with acute lymphoblastic leukemia, due to receive a stem cell transplant.

This clonotype occurred many times. This chain connects TRBV12-3 or TRBV12-4 to TRBJ2-6, with D possibly being TRBD1 or TRBD2 (5 bases each). This CDR3 comprises 14 residues. V was shortened by 7 bases and J by 0 bases, with 7 bases between the two germline ends. The CDR3: CASTRGSGANVLTF. In nucleotides, the CDR3 is TGTGCCAGCACGAGGGGCTCTGGGGCCAACGTCCTGACTTTC.

This clonotype appeared many times. This chain joins TRBV7-2 and TRBJ2-1; 12 positions match TRBD2. The trim removed 3 bases at V and 10 bases at J, leaving 4 bases unmatched. The CDR3 is 14 amino acids. Germline V gene lookup returns CDR1 SGHTA and CDR2 FQGNSA. As DNA, the CDR3 is TGTGCCAGCAGCTTTGGACTAGCGGGGATAGAGCAGTTCTTC. Encoded protein: CASSFGLAGIEQFF.

At least ten counts were recorded for this clonotype. The rearrangement uses TRBV7-9 and TRBJ2-7, with D perhaps TRBD1 or TRBD2 (5 bases each). CDR1 and CDR2 from the germline V gene are SEHNR and FQNEAQ (reference sequence). Trimming shortened V by 5 bases and J by 4 bases, and 18 bases separated the two germline ends. The CDR3 loop spans 15 amino acids. The chain's CDR3 is CASSPTQGSEYEQYF. The CDR3, as DNA: TGTGCCAGCAGCCCTACCCAGGGTAGCGAGTACGAGCAGTACTTC.

At least ten counts were recorded for this clonotype. This sequence joins TRBV12-3 or TRBV12-4 and TRBJ1-6; unclear D gene. The CDR3 runs 14 residues. Trimming pared 8 bases from V and 7 bases from J, leaving 15 bases between. Here the CDR3 reads CASRSGAENSPLHF. DNA of the CDR3: TGTGCCAGCCGTTCGGGAGCGGAAAATTCACCCCTCCACTTT.

This clonotype came up a few times. The CDR3 DNA sequence: TGTGCCAGCACCGACGCCGGGACAGCCTATGGCTACACCTTC. Residues: CASTDAGTAYGYTF. The gene calls are TRBV6-2 or TRBV6-3 and TRBJ1-2; 7 bases line up with TRBD1. J lost 4 bases, V lost 7 bases, and 9 bases had no gene match. The CDR3 contains 14 residues. CDR1 and CDR2 (germline): MNHEY, SVGEGT.

This clonotype was found many times. This chain connects TRBV29-1 to TRBJ2-1; TRBD1 aligns across 7 bases. CDR1 is SQVTM, CDR2 ANQGSEA, per germline. The trim removed 4 bases at V and 10 bases at J, leaving 7 bases unmatched. The CDR3 extends over 12 amino acids. The CDR3 DNA sequence: TGCAGCGTTGGGCCCCCCAGGGGGGAGCAGTTCTTC. It translates to CSVGPPRGEQFF.

This clonotype was found many times. The rearrangement joins TRBV6-2 or TRBV6-3 to TRBJ1-5; 7 nucleotides align to TRBD1. Germline V gene data show CDR1 as MNHEY and CDR2 as SVGEGT. The CDR3 extends over 14 amino acids. Trimming cost V 5 bases and J 6 bases; bases outside gene matches: 7. CDR3 amino acids: CASSPGQVRQPQHF. In DNA, the CDR3 is TGTGCCAGCAGTCCTGGACAGGTTCGTCAGCCCCAGCATTTT.

This clonotype appeared a few times. The rearrangement uses TRBV18 and TRBJ2-7, with 8 bases identical to TRBD1. The CDR3 extends over 16 amino acids. Germline assignment: CDR1 KGHSH and CDR2 LQKENI. V lost 0 bases and J lost 4; bases outside the gene matches: 8. DNA of the CDR3: TGTGCCAGCTCACCACCGGACAGGGCGATATTTTACGAGCAGTACTTC. As protein: CASSPPDRAIFYEQYF.

This clonotype has a handful of counts. The chain recombines TRBV20-1 with TRBJ1-1; D is uncertain. Trimming took off 6 bases at V and 0 bases at J, with 14 bases between the two ends. The CDR3 spans 14 residues. Germline CDR1 and CDR2: DFQATT and SNEGSKA (reference sequence). The CDR3 is CSAGEGLLNTEAFF. The CDR3 DNA reads TGCAGTGCCGGTGAGGGCCTCTTGAACACTGAAGCTTTCTTT.

This clonotype was recorded at least ten times. The rearrangement uses TRBV20-1 and TRBJ2-3, with 9 bases that match TRBD1. The CDR3 length is 16 residues. J gave up 3 bases and V 2 bases, and 9 bases lay outside the gene matches. Germline CDR1 and CDR2: DFQATT and SNEGSKA (reference sequence). CDR3: CSARRAGQGLTDTQYF. CDR3 DNA sequence: TGCAGTGCTAGAAGGGCGGGACAGGGCCTTACAGATACGCAGTATTTT.

This clonotype was counted ten times or more. The rearrangement links TRBV12-3 or TRBV12-4 to TRBJ2-1; D gene uncertain. Trimming removed 4 bases from V and 4 bases from J, with 8 bases in between. This CDR3 spans 13 amino acids. CDR3 protein: CASSSTVYNEQFF. CDR3 nucleotide sequence: TGTGCCAGCAGTTCGACCGTTTACAATGAGCAGTTCTTC.